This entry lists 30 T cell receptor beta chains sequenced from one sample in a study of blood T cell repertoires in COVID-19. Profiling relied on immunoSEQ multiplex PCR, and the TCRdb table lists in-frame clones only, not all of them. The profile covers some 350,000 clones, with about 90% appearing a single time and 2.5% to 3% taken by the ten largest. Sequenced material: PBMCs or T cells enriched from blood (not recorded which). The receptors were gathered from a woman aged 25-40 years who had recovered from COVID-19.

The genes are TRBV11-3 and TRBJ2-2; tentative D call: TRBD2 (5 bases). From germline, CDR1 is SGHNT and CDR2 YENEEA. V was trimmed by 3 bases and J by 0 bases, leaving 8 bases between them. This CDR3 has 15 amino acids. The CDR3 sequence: CASSFRGANTGELFF. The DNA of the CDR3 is TGTGCCAGCAGCTTTCGGGGAGCGAACACCGGGGAGCTGTTTTTT.

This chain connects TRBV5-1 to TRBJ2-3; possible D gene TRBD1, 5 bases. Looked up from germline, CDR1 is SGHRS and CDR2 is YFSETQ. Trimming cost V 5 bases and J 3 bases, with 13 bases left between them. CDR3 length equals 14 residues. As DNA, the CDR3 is TGCGCCAGCAGATGGTCAACAGGTACAGATACGCAGTATTTT. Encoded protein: CASRWSTGTDTQYF.

CDR3: CASSWDREDTEAFF. The CDR3 region has the DNA TGCGCCAGCAGCTGGGACAGGGAGGACACTGAAGCTTTCTTT. V is TRBV5-1 and J is TRBJ1-1; 9 bases align to TRBD1. After removal of 3 bases from V and 3 bases from J, the junction contained 3 bases not matched to a gene. Per germline, CDR1 SGHRS and CDR2 YFSETQ. The CDR3 contains 14 residues.

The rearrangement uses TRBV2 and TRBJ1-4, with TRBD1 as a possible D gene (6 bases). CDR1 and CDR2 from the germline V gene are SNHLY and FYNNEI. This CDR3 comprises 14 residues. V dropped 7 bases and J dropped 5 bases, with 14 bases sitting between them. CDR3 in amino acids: CASNLRGTNEKLFF. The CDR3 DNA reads TGTGCCAGCAACCTCAGGGGTACCAATGAAAAACTGTTTTTT. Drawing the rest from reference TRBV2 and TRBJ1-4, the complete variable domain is EPEVTQTPSHQVTQMGQEVILRCVPISNHLYFYWYRQILGQKVEFLVSFYNNEISEKSEIFDDQFSVERPDGSNFTLKIRSTKLEDSAMYFCASNLRGTNEKLFFGSGTQLSVL.

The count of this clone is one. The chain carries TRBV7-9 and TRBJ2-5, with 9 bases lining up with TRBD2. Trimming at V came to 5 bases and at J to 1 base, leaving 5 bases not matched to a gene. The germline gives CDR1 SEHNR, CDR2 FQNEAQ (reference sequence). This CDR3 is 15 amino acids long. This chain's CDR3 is CASSPTSGPQETQYF. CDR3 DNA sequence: TGTGCCAGCAGCCCGACTAGCGGACCCCAAGAGACCCAGTACTTC.

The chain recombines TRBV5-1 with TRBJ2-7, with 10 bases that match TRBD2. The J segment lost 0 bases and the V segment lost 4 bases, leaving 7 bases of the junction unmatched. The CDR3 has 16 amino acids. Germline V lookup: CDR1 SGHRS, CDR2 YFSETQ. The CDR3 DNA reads TGCGCCAGCAGCCCTGGACTAGCGGATATCTCCTACGAGCAGTACTTC. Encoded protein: CASSPGLADISYEQYF.

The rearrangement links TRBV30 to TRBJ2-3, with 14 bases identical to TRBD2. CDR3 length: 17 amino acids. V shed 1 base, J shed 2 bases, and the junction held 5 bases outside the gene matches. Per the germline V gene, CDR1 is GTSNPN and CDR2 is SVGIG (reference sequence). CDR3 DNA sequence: TGTGCCTGGAGTGGAGGACTAGCGGGGGGCTTCACAGATACGCAGTATTTT. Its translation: CAWSGGLAGGFTDTQYF.

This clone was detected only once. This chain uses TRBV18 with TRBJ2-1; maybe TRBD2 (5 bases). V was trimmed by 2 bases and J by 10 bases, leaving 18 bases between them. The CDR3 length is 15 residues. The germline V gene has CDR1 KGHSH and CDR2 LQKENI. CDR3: CASSPMASPGGEQFF. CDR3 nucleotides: TGTGCCAGCTCACCAATGGCTAGCCCTGGCGGGGAGCAGTTCTTC.

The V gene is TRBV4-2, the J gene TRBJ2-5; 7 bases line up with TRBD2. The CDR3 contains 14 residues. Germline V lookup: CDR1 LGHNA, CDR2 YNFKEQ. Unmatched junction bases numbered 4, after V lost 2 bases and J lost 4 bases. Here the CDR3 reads CASSQYLAGETQYF. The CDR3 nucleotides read TGTGCCAGCAGCCAATATTTAGCGGGAGAGACCCAGTACTTC.

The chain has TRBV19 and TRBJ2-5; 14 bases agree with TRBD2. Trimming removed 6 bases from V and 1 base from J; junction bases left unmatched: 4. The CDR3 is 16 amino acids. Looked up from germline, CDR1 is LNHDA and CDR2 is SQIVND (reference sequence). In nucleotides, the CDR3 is TGTGCCAGTAGACGAGGGACTAGCGGGGGCCAAGAGACCCAGTACTTC. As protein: CASRRGTSGGQETQYF.

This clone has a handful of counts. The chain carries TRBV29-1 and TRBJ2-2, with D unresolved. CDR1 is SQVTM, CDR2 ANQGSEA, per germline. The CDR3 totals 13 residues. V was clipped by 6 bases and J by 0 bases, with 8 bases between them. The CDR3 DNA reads TGCAGCGTGAAGACATCGAACACCGGGGAGCTGTTTTTT. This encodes CSVKTSNTGELFF.

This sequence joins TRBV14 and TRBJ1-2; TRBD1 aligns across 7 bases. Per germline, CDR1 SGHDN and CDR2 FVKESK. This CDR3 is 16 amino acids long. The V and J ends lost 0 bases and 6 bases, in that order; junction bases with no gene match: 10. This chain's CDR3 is CASSQDLTGLRNGYTF. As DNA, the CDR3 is TGTGCCAGCAGCCAAGATCTGACAGGGCTTCGGAATGGCTACACCTTC.

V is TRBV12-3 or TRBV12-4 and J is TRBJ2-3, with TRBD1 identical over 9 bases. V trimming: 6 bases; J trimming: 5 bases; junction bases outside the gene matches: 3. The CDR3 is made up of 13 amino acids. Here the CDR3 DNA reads TGTGCCAGCAGAACAGGGGGCGTAGATACGCAGTATTTT. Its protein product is CASRTGGVDTQYF.

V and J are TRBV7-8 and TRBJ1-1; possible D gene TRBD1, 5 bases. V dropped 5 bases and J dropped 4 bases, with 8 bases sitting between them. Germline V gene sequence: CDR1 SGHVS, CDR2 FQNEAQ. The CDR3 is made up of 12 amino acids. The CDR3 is CASSPGGTEAFF. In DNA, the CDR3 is TGTGCCAGCAGCCCCGGGGGCACTGAAGCTTTCTTT.

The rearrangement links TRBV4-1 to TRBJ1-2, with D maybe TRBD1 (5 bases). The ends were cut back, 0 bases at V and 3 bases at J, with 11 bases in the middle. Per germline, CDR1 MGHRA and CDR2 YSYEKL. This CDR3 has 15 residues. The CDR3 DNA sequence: TGCGCCAGCAGCCAAGATCCAGGGAAGGACTATGGCTACACCTTC. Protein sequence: CASSQDPGKDYGYTF.

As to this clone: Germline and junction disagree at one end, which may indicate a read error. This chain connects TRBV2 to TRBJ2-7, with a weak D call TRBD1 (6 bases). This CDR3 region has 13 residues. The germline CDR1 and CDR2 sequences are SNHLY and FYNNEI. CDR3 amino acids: CASSDSGRTASCF. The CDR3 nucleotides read TGTGCCAGCAGTGATTCGGGGCGGACAGCTTCATGCTTC. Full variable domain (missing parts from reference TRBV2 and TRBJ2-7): EPEVTQTPSHQVTQMGQEVILRCVPISNHLYFYWYRQILGQKVEFLVSFYNNEISEKSEIFDDQFSVERPDGSNFTLKIRSTKLEDSAMYFCASSDSGRTASCFGPGTRLTVT.

The CDR3 loop is CASSQRIRASGPTEQYF. The CDR3 bases are TGTGCCAGCAGCCAACGTATAAGGGCTAGCGGGCCCACCGAGCAGTACTTC. The rearrangement joins TRBV3-1 (or the pseudogene TRBV3-2) to TRBJ2-7; 8 bases map to TRBD2. This CDR3 has 17 residues. Germline lookup yields CDR1 LGHDT and CDR2 YNNKEL (reference sequence). V lost 2 bases, J lost 6 bases, and 15 bases stayed unmatched.

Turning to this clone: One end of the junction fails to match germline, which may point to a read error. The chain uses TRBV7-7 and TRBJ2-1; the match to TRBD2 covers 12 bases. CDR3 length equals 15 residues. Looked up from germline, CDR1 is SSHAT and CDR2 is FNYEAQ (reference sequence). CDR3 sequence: CASSSSGGVSNEQFF. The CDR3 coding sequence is TGTGCTAGCAGCTCTAGCGGGGGGGTCTCGAATGAGCAGTTCTTC. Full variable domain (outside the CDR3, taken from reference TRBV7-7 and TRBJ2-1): GAGVSQSPRYKVTKRGQDVTLRCDPISSHATLYWYQQALGQGPEFLTYFNYEAQPDKSGLPSDRFSAERPEGSISTLTIQRTEQRDSAMYRCASSSSGGVSNEQFFGPGTRLTVL.

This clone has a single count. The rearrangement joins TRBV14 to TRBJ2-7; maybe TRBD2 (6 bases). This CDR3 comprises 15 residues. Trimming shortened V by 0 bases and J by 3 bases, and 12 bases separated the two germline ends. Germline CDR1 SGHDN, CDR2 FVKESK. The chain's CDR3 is CASSQEGLASYEQYF. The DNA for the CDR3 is TGTGCCAGCAGCCAAGAAGGGCTAGCGAGCTACGAGCAGTACTTC.

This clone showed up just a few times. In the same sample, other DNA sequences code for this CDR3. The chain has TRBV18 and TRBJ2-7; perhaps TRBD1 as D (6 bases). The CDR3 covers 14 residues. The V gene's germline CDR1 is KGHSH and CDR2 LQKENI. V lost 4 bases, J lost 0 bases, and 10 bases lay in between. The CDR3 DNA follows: TGTGCCAGCTCACGGGACACGTACTCCTACGAGCAGTACTTC. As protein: CASSRDTYSYEQYF.

In DNA form, the CDR3 reads TGTGCCAGCTCACCCTTGACAGGGGGAACCGGGGAGCTGTTTTTT. It encodes CASSPLTGGTGELFF. The genes are TRBV18 and TRBJ2-2, with 9 bases matching TRBD1. CDR3 length equals 15 residues. CDR1 and CDR2 from the germline V gene are KGHSH and LQKENI. Trimming removed 3 bases from V and 5 bases from J; junction bases left unmatched: 4.

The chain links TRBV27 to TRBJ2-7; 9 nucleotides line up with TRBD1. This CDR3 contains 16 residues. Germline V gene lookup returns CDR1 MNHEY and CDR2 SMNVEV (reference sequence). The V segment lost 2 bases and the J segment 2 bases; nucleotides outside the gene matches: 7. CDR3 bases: TGTGCCAGCAGTTTACGGGTTGGGGACAGGGCCTACGAGCAGTACTTC. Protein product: CASSLRVGDRAYEQYF.

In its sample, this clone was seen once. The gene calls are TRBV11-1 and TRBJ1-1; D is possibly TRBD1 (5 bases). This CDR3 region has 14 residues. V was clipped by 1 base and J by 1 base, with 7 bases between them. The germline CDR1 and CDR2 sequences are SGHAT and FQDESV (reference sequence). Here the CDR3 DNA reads TGTGCCAGCAGCTTAGTGGGGGGGAACACTGAAGCTTTCTTT. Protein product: CASSLVGGNTEAFF.

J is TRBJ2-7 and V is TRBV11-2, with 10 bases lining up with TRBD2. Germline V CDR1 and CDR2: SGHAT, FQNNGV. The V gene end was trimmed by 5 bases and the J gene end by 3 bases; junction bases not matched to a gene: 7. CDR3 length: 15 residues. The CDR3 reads CASSITSGVGYEQYF. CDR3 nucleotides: TGTGCCAGCAGCATCACTAGCGGGGTTGGCTACGAGCAGTACTTC. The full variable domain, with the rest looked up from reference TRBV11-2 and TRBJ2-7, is EAGVAQSPRYKIIEKRQSVAFWCNPISGHATLYWYQQILGQGPKLLIQFQNNGVVDDSQLPKDRFSAERLKGVDSTLKIQPAKLEDSAVYLCASSITSGVGYEQYFGPGTRLTVT.

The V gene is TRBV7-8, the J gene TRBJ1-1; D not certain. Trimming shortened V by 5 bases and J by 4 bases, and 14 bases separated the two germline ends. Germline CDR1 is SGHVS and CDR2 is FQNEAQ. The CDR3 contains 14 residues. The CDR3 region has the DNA TGTGCCAGCAGCCCCGAGAGGGTAAGCACTGAAGCTTTCTTT. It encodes CASSPERVSTEAFF.

The CDR3: CASSQATGTNEKLFF. In nucleotides, the CDR3 is TGCGCCAGCAGCCAAGCGACAGGCACCAATGAAAAACTGTTTTTT. The chain carries TRBV4-1 and TRBJ1-4; TRBD1 is a possible D gene (6 bases). CDR3 length equals 15 residues. The V end lost 1 base, the J end lost 5 bases, and 11 bases lay between the germline ends. From germline, CDR1 is MGHRA and CDR2 YSYEKL.

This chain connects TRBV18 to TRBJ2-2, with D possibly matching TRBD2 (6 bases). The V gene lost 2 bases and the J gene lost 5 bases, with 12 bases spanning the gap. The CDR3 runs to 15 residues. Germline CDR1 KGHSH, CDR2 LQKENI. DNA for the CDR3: TGTGCCAGCTCACCAATCACCAGCGGGACCGGGGAGCTGTTTTTT. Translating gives CASSPITSGTGELFF.

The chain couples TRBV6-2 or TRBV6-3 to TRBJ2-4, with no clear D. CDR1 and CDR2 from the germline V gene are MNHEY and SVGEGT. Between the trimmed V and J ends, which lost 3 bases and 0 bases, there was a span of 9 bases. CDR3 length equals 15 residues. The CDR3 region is CASSYDGLAKNIQYF. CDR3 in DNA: TGTGCCAGCAGTTATGATGGGCTAGCCAAAAACATTCAGTACTTC.

For the CDR3, the DNA is TGCGCCAGCAGCACGGACAGGCACGAGCAGTACTTC. Protein: CASSTDRHEQYF. The chain combines TRBV5-1 with TRBJ2-7; 7 bases line up with TRBD1. The V and J ends lost 4 bases and 5 bases, in that order; junction bases with no gene match: 3. Germline-derived CDR1 and CDR2 are SGHRS and YFSETQ. The CDR3 loop spans 12 amino acids. The full variable domain, rest sourced from reference TRBV5-1 and TRBJ2-7, is KAGVTQTPRYLIKTRGQQVTLSCSPISGHRSVSWYQQTPGQGLQFLFEYFSETQRNKGNFPGRFSGRQFSNSRSEMNVSTLELGDSALYLCASSTDRHEQYFGPGTRLTVT.

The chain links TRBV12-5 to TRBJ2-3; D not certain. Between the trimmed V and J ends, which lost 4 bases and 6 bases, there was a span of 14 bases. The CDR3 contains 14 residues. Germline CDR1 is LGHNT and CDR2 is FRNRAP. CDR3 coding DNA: TGTGCTAGTGGTTCCAGGCCCTTGGTGGATACGCAGTATTTT. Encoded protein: CASGSRPLVDTQYF. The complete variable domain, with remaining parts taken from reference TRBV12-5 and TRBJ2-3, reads DARVTQTPRHKVTEMGQEVTMRCQPILGHNTVFWYRQTMMQGLELLAYFRNRAPLDDSGMPKDRFSAEMPDATLATLKIQPSEPRDSAVYFCASGSRPLVDTQYFGPGTRLTVL.